One sample yielded the 11 T cell receptor beta chains listed below, sequenced in a study of shared clonotypes between healthy human individuals. Using immunoSEQ multiplex PCR, the repertoire was profiled, and TCRdb retains in-frame clones only, with some absent. Here the sample spans some 360,000 clones, more than 60% being singletons. Sequenced input: memory CD4+ T cells sorted from blood. The subset denotes: CD45RA-negative fraction. Receptors originate from a man aged 30-40 years in good health.

The gene calls are TRBV11-2 and TRBJ2-7, with D possibly called TRBD1 or TRBD2 (5 bases each). Deletions cut 5 bases from V and 0 bases from J, with 17 bases between. Germline assignment: CDR1 SGHAT and CDR2 FQNNGV. This CDR3 contains 16 residues. CDR3 sequence: CASSPGKGPHSYEQYF. Written as DNA, the CDR3 is TGTGCCAGCAGCCCCGGTAAGGGACCGCACTCCTACGAGCAGTACTTC.

This clone was picked up one time. The V gene is TRBV7-2, the J gene TRBJ2-5; no clear D gene. V gave up 0 bases and J gave up 3 bases, with 5 bases separating them. CDR3 size: 13 residues. Germline CDR1 SGHTA, CDR2 FQGNSA. The CDR3 DNA reads as TGTGCCAGCAGCTTAGCCGCAGAAGAGACCCAGTACTTC. The encoded protein is CASSLAAEETQYF.

V is TRBV10-3 and J is TRBJ1-2; 7 positions match TRBD1. Per germline, CDR1 ENHRY and CDR2 SYGVKD. Losses at the gene ends were 3 bases for V and 8 bases for J; bases not matched to a gene: 9. The CDR3 consists of 14 residues. The CDR3 reads CAISDQGGFGGYTF. CDR3 DNA sequence: TGTGCCATCAGTGATCAGGGGGGGTTTGGAGGCTACACCTTC.

V and J are TRBV5-1 and TRBJ2-1; 7 positions match TRBD2. The germline V gene encodes CDR1 SGHRS and CDR2 YFSETQ. This CDR3 is built from 16 residues. The trim removed 2 bases at V and 0 bases at J, leaving 5 bases unmatched. For the CDR3, the DNA is TGCGCCAGCAGCTTTGGTCCTAGCGGCTCCTACAATGAGCAGTTCTTC. This gives the protein CASSFGPSGSYNEQFF.

The genes are TRBV4-2 and TRBJ1-4, with no clear D. This CDR3 is 16 amino acids long. Deletions cut 0 bases from V and 0 bases from J, with 8 bases between. The germline gives CDR1 LGHNA, CDR2 YNFKEQ. CDR3 in amino acids: CASSQDIRSTNEKLFF. The CDR3 coding sequence is TGTGCCAGCAGCCAAGATATTAGGTCAACTAATGAAAAACTGTTTTTT.

The chain is built from TRBV20-1 and TRBJ2-5, with unresolved D. Germline CDR1 is DFQATT and CDR2 is SNEGSKA (reference sequence). The V gene lost 4 bases and the J gene lost 1 base, with 4 bases spanning the gap. The CDR3 length is 11 residues. The CDR3 here is CSAISQETQYF. The CDR3 DNA reads as TGCAGTGCTATAAGCCAAGAGACCCAGTACTTC.

As regards this clone: A much bigger clone sits one base away, suggesting this may be a read error. This chain uses TRBV5-6 with TRBJ2-6; D ambiguous. Germline loops: CDR1 SGHDT, CDR2 YYEEEE. CDR3 length: 13 residues. V was trimmed by 2 bases and J by 0 bases, leaving 0 bases between them. CDR3 sequence (DNA): TGTGCCAGCAGCTTCTCTGGGGCCAACGTCCTGACTTTC. This codes for CASSFSGANVLTF.

This clone was picked up a small number of times. V is TRBV6-1 and J is TRBJ2-6; tentatively, D is TRBD1 or TRBD2 (5 bases each). V was clipped by 6 bases and J by 4 bases, with 16 bases between them. This CDR3 comprises 16 residues. Germline-derived CDR1 and CDR2 are MNHNS and SASEGT. CDR3 sequence reads: CASRETGTAGANVLTF. The CDR3 DNA follows: TGTGCCAGCAGGGAAACCGGGACCGCAGGGGCCAACGTCCTGACTTTC.

V and J are TRBV21-1 and TRBJ2-2. TRBV21-1 is reported as a pseudogene. The CDR3 covers 20 residues. In DNA form, the CDR3 reads TGTGCCAGCAGCAAAGCCATGAGGGGGGCCGGGACTTCCGATCCCGGGGAGCTGTTTTTT. This sequence encodes CASSKAMRGAGTSDPGELFF.

The gene calls are TRBV2 and TRBJ1-5, with a tentative D call TRBD1 (6 bases). The V end was cut by 5 bases, the J end by 6 bases, with 11 bases between. The CDR3 is 13 residues long. Germline V lookup: CDR1 SNHLY, CDR2 FYNNEI. The CDR3 DNA sequence: TGTGCCAGCAGTTTACAGGGAAGTCAGCCCCAGCATTTT. Translated, it gives CASSLQGSQPQHF. Drawing the rest from reference TRBV2 and TRBJ1-5, the complete variable domain is EPEVTQTPSHQVTQMGQEVILRCVPISNHLYFYWYRQILGQKVEFLVSFYNNEISEKSEIFDDQFSVERPDGSNFTLKIRSTKLEDSAMYFCASSLQGSQPQHFGDGTRLSIL.

The chain combines TRBV15 with TRBJ2-6; tentatively, D is TRBD1 (6 bases). The CDR3 runs 15 residues. Germline CDR1 and CDR2: LNHNV and YYDKDF (reference sequence). With 4 bases removed from V and 1 base from J, the gap between germline ends came to 8 bases. The CDR3 protein is CATSTTGSGANVLTF. CDR3 coding DNA: TGTGCCACCAGCACAACAGGGTCTGGGGCCAACGTCCTGACTTTC.